This entry is about one T cell receptor (beta chain). Its antigen is unidentified. Other nucleotide sequences in the sample specify the same CDR3. Germline V gene data show CDR1 as MNHEY and CDR2 as SVGAGI. Trimming left V 6 bases short and J 0 bases short, with 9 bases between. The CDR3 consists of 13 residues. The sample belongs to a study of cytomegalovirus exposure and HLA in healthy donors. The PCR employed 60 Vbeta primers together with 13 Jbeta primers. Here immunoSEQ multiplex PCR was the method, and the copy in TCRdb shows in-frame clones only, minus some. The repertoire holds 210,000 or so clones, with around 80% as singletons. Findings and limits, study-wide: Testing in vitro showed a few CMV-associated chains specific for CMV antigens.

The chain couples TRBV6-5 to TRBJ2-7; D uncertain. Specimen: PBMCs. This receptor was taken from a boy between 10 and 17 years old in good health and CMV-seronegative. The CDR3 region has the DNA TGTGCCAGCAGGGGCGCAAGCTCCTACGAGCAGTACTTC. Its translation: CASRGASSYEQYF.